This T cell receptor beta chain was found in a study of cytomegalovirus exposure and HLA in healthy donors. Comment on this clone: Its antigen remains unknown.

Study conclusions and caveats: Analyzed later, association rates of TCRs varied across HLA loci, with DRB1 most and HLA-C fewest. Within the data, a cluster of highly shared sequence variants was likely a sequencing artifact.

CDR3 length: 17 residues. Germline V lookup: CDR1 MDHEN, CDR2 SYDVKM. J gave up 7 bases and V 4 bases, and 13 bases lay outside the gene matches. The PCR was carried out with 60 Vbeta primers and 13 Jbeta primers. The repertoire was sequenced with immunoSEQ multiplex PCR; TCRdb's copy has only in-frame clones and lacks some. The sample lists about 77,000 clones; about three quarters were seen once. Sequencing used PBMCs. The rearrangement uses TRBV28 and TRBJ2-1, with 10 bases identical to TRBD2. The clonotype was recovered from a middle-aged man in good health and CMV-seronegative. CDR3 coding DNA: TGTGCCAGCAGTTCCCATCGTGGGCTAGCGGGAGAAAATGAGCAGTTCTTC. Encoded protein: CASSSHRGLAGENEQFF.